This passage covers 20 T cell receptor beta chains from one sample sequenced in a study of CD8 T cells in Susac syndrome (dated by TCRdb to between 2018 and 2021). Preparation of the library involved the immunoSEQ multiplex PCR assay. RNA was extracted using the RNeasy kit, and about 0.45 to 1 ug of the RNA was reverse transcribed with random hexamers. The raw public reads went through TCRdb reprocessing: fastp at Q25, MiXCR clone calling, in-frame beta chains kept. Each CDR3 protein appears once, grouped with its most common genes and DNA. This sample comprises hundreds of thousands of distinct CDR3 sequences, about 95% of them detected only once. The ten largest clones add up to about 0.14% of the sample. Sequencing was carried out using CD4+ T cells from PBMCs. Every receptor here comes from a human donor with Susac syndrome.

This chain's CDR3 is CAWSVPGFEYNEQFF. The CDR3 coding sequence is TGTGCCTGGAGTGTACCGGGATTCGAGTACAATGAGCAGTTCTTC. This chain links TRBV30 with TRBJ2-1, with D perhaps TRBD2 (5 bases). Germline values: CDR1 GTSNPN, CDR2 SVGIG (reference sequence). The ends were cut back, 0 bases at V and 4 bases at J, with 13 bases in the middle. The CDR3 is 15 amino acids.

This rearrangement joins TRBV30 to TRBJ2-3; 8 bases map to TRBD2. V dropped 2 bases and J dropped 6; count of bases not matched to a gene: 7. The germline gives CDR1 GTSNPN, CDR2 SVGIG (reference sequence). This CDR3 has 14 amino acids. The CDR3 DNA is TGTGCCTGGAGTCCGACTAGCGCGGGGGATACGCAGTATTTT. It is translated as CAWSPTSAGDTQYF.

This chain uses TRBV9 with TRBJ1-5; the D is unclear. V shed 3 bases and J shed 0 bases, with 7 bases lying between them. CDR1 is SGDLS, CDR2 YYNGEE, per germline. The CDR3 length is 14 residues. The CDR3 region is CASSDGDSNQPQHF. DNA for the CDR3: TGTGCCAGCAGCGACGGTGATAGCAATCAGCCCCAGCATTTT. The whole variable domain, filled in from reference TRBV9 and TRBJ1-5, reads DSGVTQTPKHLITATGQRVTLRCSPRSGDLSVYWYQQSLDQGLQFLIQYYNGEERAKGNILERFSAQQFPDLHSELNLSSLELGDSALYFCASSDGDSNQPQHFGDGTRLSIL.

This clonotype occurred once. V is TRBV29-1 and J is TRBJ2-1; TRBD1 or TRBD2 may be the D gene (5 bases each). The germline V and J ends were trimmed by 8 bases and 1 base, with 9 bases remaining between them. The CDR3 extends over 12 amino acids. The germline V gene encodes CDR1 SQVTM and CDR2 ANQGSEA. This chain's CDR3 is CSSGHSYNEQFF. The CDR3 DNA reads as TGCAGCAGCGGACATTCCTACAATGAGCAGTTCTTC.

The chain joins TRBV20-1 to TRBJ2-2; D is ambiguous. Trimming stripped 2 bases from V and 4 bases from J, with 5 bases between. The CDR3 extends over 12 amino acids. The germline V gene encodes CDR1 DFQATT and CDR2 SNEGSKA (reference sequence). CDR3 region: CSARSGTGELFF. CDR3 DNA sequence: TGCAGTGCTAGAAGTGGCACCGGGGAGCTGTTTTTT.

J is TRBJ1-2 and V is TRBV30; 9 bases are a match to TRBD1. The junction had 5 bases not matched to a gene; V was cut back by 4 bases and J by 5 bases. The CDR3 consists of 13 residues. Germline V gives CDR1 GTSNPN, CDR2 SVGIG (reference sequence). CDR3 nucleotides: TGTGCCTGGAACCGGGACAGGGTTTATGGCTACACCTTC. Translating it yields CAWNRDRVYGYTF. Filled out from reference TRBV30 and TRBJ1-2, the complete variable domain reads SQTIHQWPATLVQPVGSPLSLECTVEGTSNPNLYWYRQAAGRGLQLLFYSVGIGQISSEVPQNLSASRPQDRQFILSSKKLLLSDSGFYLCAWNRDRVYGYTFGSGTRLTVV.

V gene TRBV6-2 or TRBV6-3 combines with J gene TRBJ1-1; no clear D. Trimming left V 7 bases short and J 1 base short, with 13 bases between. There are 14 residues in the CDR3. Germline V lookup: CDR1 MNHEY, CDR2 SVGEGT. Here the CDR3 reads CASTPPAGNTEAFF. The CDR3 DNA reads as TGTGCCAGCACCCCCCCGGCAGGGAACACTGAAGCTTTCTTT.

A word on this clonotype: The conserved final phenylalanine or tryptophan is absent from the CDR3, which likely points to a read error. The chain links TRBV5-4 to TRBJ1-5; 7 bases agree with TRBD1. The germline V gene encodes CDR1 SGHNT and CDR2 YYREEE (reference sequence). The trim removed 0 bases at V and 7 bases at J, leaving 1 base unmatched. The CDR3 sequence is 13 residues long. The CDR3 loop is CASSLDRGQPQHS. The CDR3 bases are TGTGCCAGCAGCTTGGACAGGGGCCAGCCCCAGCATTCT.

The rearrangement uses TRBV30 and TRBJ2-5; a possible D gene is TRBD1 (8 bases). This CDR3 comprises 13 residues. The V end was cut by 3 bases, the J end by 5 bases, with 13 bases between. Germline V lookup: CDR1 GTSNPN, CDR2 SVGIG (reference sequence). For the CDR3, the DNA is TGTGCCTGGAGGCCACAGGGGGGGGAGACCCAGTACTTC. This sequence encodes CAWRPQGGETQYF.

This chain's CDR3 is CSGGGTDNEQFF. CDR3 DNA sequence: TGCAGCGGGGGGGGGACCGACAATGAGCAGTTCTTC. V and J are TRBV29-1 and TRBJ2-1; 7 bases are a match to TRBD2. J gave up 5 bases and V 7 bases, and 5 bases lay outside the gene matches. Germline V CDR1 and CDR2: SQVTM, ANQGSEA. The CDR3 is 12 residues long.

V is TRBV6-1 and J is TRBJ1-1; the D gene is possibly TRBD1 (5 bases). Trimming pared 8 bases from V and 2 bases from J, leaving 12 bases between. The length of the CDR3 is 13 residues. Germline CDR1 and CDR2: MNHNS and SASEGT. CDR3 loop: CASDPRGNTEAFF. The CDR3 coding sequence is TGTGCCAGCGATCCGAGGGGTAACACTGAAGCTTTCTTT.

The chain uses TRBV9 and TRBJ1-3; 9 bases line up with TRBD1. Trimming took 3 bases from V and 7 from J; bases not matched to a gene: 5. Germline V gene lookup returns CDR1 SGDLS and CDR2 YYNGEE. The CDR3 covers 14 residues. CDR3 amino acids: CASSALTGGNTIYF. CDR3 coding DNA: TGTGCCAGCAGCGCGCTGACAGGGGGGAACACCATATATTTT.

J is TRBJ1-1 and V is TRBV30, with a possible D match to TRBD1 (5 bases). CDR3 size: 13 residues. Germline-derived CDR1 and CDR2 are GTSNPN and SVGIG (reference sequence). V dropped 8 bases and J dropped 0 bases, with 13 bases sitting between them. The chain's CDR3 is CAQGVSMNTEAFF. In nucleotides, the CDR3 is TGTGCCCAGGGAGTATCCATGAACACTGAAGCTTTCTTT.

The chain couples TRBV7-9 to TRBJ2-5; D gene uncertain. Germline CDR1 reads SEHNR; CDR2 reads FQNEAQ (reference sequence). The CDR3 is made up of 13 amino acids. Trimming removed 2 bases from V and 5 bases from J, with 9 bases in between. The CDR3 loop reads CASSLLGPETQYF. The CDR3 bases are TGTGCCAGCAGCTTACTAGGGCCGGAGACCCAGTACTTC.

As concerns this clonotype: This is likely a read error, given that the CDR3 carries no conserved phenylalanine or tryptophan at its end. The chain joins TRBV2 to TRBJ1-3, with D perhaps matching TRBD1 (5 bases). The V end lost 1 base, the J end lost 3 bases, and 16 bases lay between the germline ends. The length of the CDR3 is 17 residues. Looked up from germline, CDR1 is SNHLY and CDR2 is FYNNEI. In DNA form, the CDR3 reads TGTGCCAGCAGTGAAGTATCGACAGCTAGAGTTGGAAACACCATATATCTT. Its translation: CASSEVSTARVGNTIYL.

This chain uses TRBV7-9 with TRBJ1-4, with 9 bases identical to TRBD1. The CDR3 spans 15 residues. V was clipped by 4 bases and J by 8 bases; unmatched bases: 8. CDR1 and CDR2 from the germline V gene are SEHNR and FQNEAQ (reference sequence). The CDR3 DNA is TGTGCCAGCAGCTCCTGGACAGGGGAGGAAGAAAAACTGTTTTTT. Protein sequence: CASSSWTGEEEKLFF.

The V and J genes are TRBV5-4 and TRBJ2-5; a weak D match, TRBD1 (7 bases). Germline CDR1 is SGHNT and CDR2 is YYREEE (reference sequence). The V and J ends lost 3 bases and 3 bases respectively, with 15 bases between them. The CDR3 extends over 15 amino acids. CDR3 sequence reads: CASSSARGEKETQYF. In DNA, the CDR3 is TGTGCCAGCAGCTCAGCCAGGGGGGAGAAAGAGACCCAGTACTTC. The variable domain in full, completed from reference TRBV5-4 and TRBJ2-5, reads ETGVTQSPTHLIKTRGQQVTLRCSSQSGHNTVSWYQQALGQGPQFIFQYYREEENGRGNFPPRFSGLQFPNYSSELNVNALELDDSALYLCASSSARGEKETQYFGPGTRLLVL.

CDR3 nucleotide sequence: TGTGCTAGTGGTTTGGGGCCGGATCGTTACAATGAGCAGTTCTTC. Translated: CASGLGPDRYNEQFF. The genes are TRBV12-5 and TRBJ2-1; the D is unclear. CDR3 length: 15 residues. V lost 1 base and J lost 4, with 11 bases in between. Germline V gene data show CDR1 as LGHNT and CDR2 as FRNRAP.

This clonotype was found once. The gene calls are TRBV10-3 and TRBJ1-2; the match to TRBD1 covers 7 bases. V shed 8 bases and J 0 bases; nucleotides not matched to a gene: 9. CDR1 is ENHRY, CDR2 SYGVKD, per germline. The CDR3 has 15 amino acids. CDR3 region: CAILTGTDANYGYTF. CDR3 nucleotide sequence: TGTGCCATCCTTACTGGGACAGATGCTAACTATGGCTACACCTTC.

The chain has TRBV6-6 and TRBJ1-2; TRBD1 agrees at 7 bases. The CDR3 runs 15 residues. Germline V gene data show CDR1 as MNHNY and CDR2 as SVGAGI (reference sequence). J was trimmed by 8 bases and V by 5 bases; bases with no gene match: 14. The CDR3 bases are TGTGCCAGCAGTACGCCCTCACAGGGGACTAAGGGCTACACCTTC. Translation gives CASSTPSQGTKGYTF.